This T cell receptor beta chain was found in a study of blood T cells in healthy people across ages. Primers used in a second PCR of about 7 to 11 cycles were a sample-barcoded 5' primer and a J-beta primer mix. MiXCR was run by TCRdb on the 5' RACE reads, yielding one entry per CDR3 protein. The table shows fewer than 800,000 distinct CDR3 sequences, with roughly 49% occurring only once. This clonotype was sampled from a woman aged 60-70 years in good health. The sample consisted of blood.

CDR3: CASSPLAGRSTDTQYF. The CDR3 region has the DNA TGTGCCAGCAGCCCCCTTGCGGGACGAAGCACAGATACGCAGTATTTT. This chain joins TRBV9 and TRBJ2-3; D might be TRBD2 (6 bases). The CDR3 runs 16 residues. V was pared by 4 bases and J by 0 bases, with 15 bases between. Per the germline V gene, CDR1 is SGDLS and CDR2 is YYNGEE.